These 7 T cell receptor beta chains came from one sample sequenced in a study of identical twins. TCRdb ran MiXCR on the 5' RACE reads and lists one entry per CDR3 protein. Seen here are about 210,000 distinct CDR3 sequences, around a tenth observed once, and the top ten hold 5.1%. Sequencing was done on a sample of memory (CD45RO+) T cells sorted from blood. Receptor source: a woman under 30 in good health.

This clonotype was seen repeatedly, ten times or more. This chain uses TRBV27 with TRBJ2-7; D may match TRBD1 or TRBD2 (5 bases each). The CDR3 loop spans 16 amino acids. Trimming took off 2 bases at V and 7 bases at J, with 21 bases between the two ends. Germline V gives CDR1 MNHEY, CDR2 SMNVEV (reference sequence). The CDR3 sequence is CASSLGRQGRWGEQYF. In nucleotides, the CDR3 is TGTGCCAGCAGTTTAGGACGGCAGGGTAGATGGGGGGAGCAGTACTTC.

In this sample, this clonotype turned up a few times. The chain carries TRBV5-4 and TRBJ2-1, with TRBD1 matching over 7 bases. V lost 4 bases, J lost 4 bases, and 8 bases stayed unmatched. The CDR3 spans 15 residues. Germline lookup yields CDR1 SGHNT and CDR2 YYREEE (reference sequence). The CDR3 sequence: CASSTAGTAYNEQFF. The CDR3 bases are TGTGCCAGCAGCACAGCCGGGACAGCATACAATGAGCAGTTCTTC. The full variable domain, in which reference TRBV5-4 and TRBJ2-1 provide the parts outside the CDR3, is ETGVTQSPTHLIKTRGQQVTLRCSSQSGHNTVSWYQQALGQGPQFIFQYYREEENGRGNFPPRFSGLQFPNYSSELNVNALELDDSALYLCASSTAGTAYNEQFFGPGTRLTVL.

This clonotype has a handful of counts. The V call is TRBV20-1, the J call TRBJ2-1, with D maybe TRBD1 (6 bases). Trimming shortened V by 5 bases and J by 2 bases, and 10 bases separated the two germline ends. The CDR3 runs to 13 residues. CDR1 is DFQATT, CDR2 SNEGSKA, per germline (reference sequence). The CDR3 here is CSARQEAYNEQFF. CDR3 nucleotide sequence: TGCAGTGCTCGACAGGAGGCCTACAATGAGCAGTTCTTC.

This clonotype was seen ten or more times. V and J are TRBV3-1 and TRBJ2-2, with 15 bases matching TRBD2. The CDR3 contains 17 residues. The germline gives CDR1 LGHDT, CDR2 YNNKEL (reference sequence). V trimming: 3 bases; J trimming: 8 bases; junction bases outside the gene matches: 7. CDR3 residues: CASSQGLAGGVAGELFF. The CDR3 DNA is TGTGCCAGCAGCCAGGGACTAGCGGGAGGAGTCGCGGGGGAGCTGTTTTTT. Supplemented by reference TRBV3-1 and TRBJ2-2, the full variable domain reads DTAVSQTPKYLVTQMGNDKSIKCEQNLGHDTMYWYKQDSKKFLKIMFSYNNKELIINETVPNRFSPKSPDKAHLNLHINSLELGDSAVYFCASSQGLAGGVAGELFFGEGSRLTVL.

The V and J genes are TRBV12-5 and TRBJ1-1; D uncertain. This CDR3 is 14 amino acids long. The germline CDR1 and CDR2 sequences are LGHNT and FRNRAP. V gave up 5 bases and J gave up 0 bases, with 10 bases separating them. The CDR3 nucleotides read TGTGCTAGTGGTGGTCATACTATGAACACTGAAGCTTTCTTT. Its translation is CASGGHTMNTEAFF.

This clonotype was counted a few times. The chain recombines TRBV20-1 with TRBJ2-3; D perhaps matches TRBD1 (6 bases). V dropped 4 bases and J dropped 4 bases, with 9 bases sitting between them. Germline CDR1 DFQATT, CDR2 SNEGSKA (reference sequence). There are 12 residues in the CDR3. CDR3 coding DNA: TGCAGTGCTACGGACAGATCAGATACGCAGTATTTT. It encodes CSATDRSDTQYF.

This clonotype was detected many times. The chain recombines TRBV11-2 with TRBJ1-1; D might be TRBD1 (6 bases). This CDR3 comprises 18 residues. V lost 3 bases and J lost 4, with 24 bases in between. Germline CDR1 is SGHAT and CDR2 is FQNNGV. CDR3 coding DNA: TGTGCCAGCAGCTTGGAGACAGGAAAGTCCTCCTGGAGCACTGAAGCTTTCTTT. It specifies CASSLETGKSSWSTEAFF.